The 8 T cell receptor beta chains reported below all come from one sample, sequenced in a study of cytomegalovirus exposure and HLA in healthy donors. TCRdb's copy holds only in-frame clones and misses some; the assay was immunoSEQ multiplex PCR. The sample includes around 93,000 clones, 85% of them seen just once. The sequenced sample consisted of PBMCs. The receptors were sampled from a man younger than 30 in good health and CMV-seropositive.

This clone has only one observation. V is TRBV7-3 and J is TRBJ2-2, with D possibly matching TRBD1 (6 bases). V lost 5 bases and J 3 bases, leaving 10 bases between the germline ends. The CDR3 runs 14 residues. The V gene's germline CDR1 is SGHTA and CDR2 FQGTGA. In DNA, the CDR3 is TGTGCCAGCAGCCGGACAGATGACACCGGGGAGCTGTTTTTT. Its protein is CASSRTDDTGELFF.

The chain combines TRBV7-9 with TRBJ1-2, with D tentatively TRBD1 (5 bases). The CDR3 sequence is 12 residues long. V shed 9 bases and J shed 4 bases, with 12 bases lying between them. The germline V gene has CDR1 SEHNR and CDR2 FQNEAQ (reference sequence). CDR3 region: CASTRASYGYTF. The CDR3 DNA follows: TGTGCCAGTACCAGGGCCAGCTATGGCTACACCTTC.

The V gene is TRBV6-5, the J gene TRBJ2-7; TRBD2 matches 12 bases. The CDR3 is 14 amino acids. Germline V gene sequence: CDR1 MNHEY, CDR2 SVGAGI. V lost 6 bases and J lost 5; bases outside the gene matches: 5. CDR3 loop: CASSRLAGEDEQYF. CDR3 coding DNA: TGTGCCAGCAGCCGACTAGCGGGAGAGGACGAGCAGTACTTC.

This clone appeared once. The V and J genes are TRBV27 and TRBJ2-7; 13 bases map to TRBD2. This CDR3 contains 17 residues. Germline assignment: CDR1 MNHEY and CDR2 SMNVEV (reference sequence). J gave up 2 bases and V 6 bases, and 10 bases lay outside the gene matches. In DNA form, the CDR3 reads TGTGCCAGCAGGATACATGGGGGACTAGCGGGACCCTACGAGCAGTACGTC. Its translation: CASRIHGGLAGPYEQYV.

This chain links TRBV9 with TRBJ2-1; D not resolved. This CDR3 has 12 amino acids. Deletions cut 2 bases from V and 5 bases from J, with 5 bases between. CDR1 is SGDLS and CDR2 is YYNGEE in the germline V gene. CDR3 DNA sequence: TGTGCCAGCAGCGTCCAGGACAATGAGCAGTTCTTC. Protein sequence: CASSVQDNEQFF.

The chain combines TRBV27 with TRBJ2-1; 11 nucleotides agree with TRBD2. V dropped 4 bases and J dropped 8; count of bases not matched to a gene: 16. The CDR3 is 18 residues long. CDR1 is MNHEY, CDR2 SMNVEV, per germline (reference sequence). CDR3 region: CASSSFRLAGIEADEQFF. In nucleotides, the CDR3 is TGTGCCAGCAGTTCCTTCAGACTAGCGGGGATCGAGGCAGATGAGCAGTTCTTC.

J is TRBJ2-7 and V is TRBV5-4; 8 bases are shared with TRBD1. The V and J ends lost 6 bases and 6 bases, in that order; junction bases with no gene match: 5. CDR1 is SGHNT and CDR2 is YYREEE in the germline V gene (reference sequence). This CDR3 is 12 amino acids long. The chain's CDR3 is CASKGDRGEQYV. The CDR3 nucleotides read TGTGCCAGCAAGGGAGACAGGGGCGAGCAGTACGTC.

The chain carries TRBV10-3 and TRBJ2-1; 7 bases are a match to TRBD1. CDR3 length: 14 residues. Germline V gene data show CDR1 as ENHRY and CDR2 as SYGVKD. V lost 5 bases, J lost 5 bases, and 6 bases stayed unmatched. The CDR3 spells CAISQGQSNNEQFF. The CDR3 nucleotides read TGTGCCATCAGTCAGGGACAGAGTAACAATGAGCAGTTCTTC.